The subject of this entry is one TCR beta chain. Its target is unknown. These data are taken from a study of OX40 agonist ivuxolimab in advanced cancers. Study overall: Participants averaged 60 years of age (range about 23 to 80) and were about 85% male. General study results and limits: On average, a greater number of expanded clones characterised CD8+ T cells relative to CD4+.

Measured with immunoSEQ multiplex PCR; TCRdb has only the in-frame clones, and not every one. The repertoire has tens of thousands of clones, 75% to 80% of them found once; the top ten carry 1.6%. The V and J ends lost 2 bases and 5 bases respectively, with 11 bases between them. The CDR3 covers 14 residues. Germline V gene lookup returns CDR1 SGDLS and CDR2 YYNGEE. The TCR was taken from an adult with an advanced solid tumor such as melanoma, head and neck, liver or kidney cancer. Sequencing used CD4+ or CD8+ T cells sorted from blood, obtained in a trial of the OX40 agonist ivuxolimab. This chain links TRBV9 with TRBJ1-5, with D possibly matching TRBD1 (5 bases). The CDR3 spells CASSVGATDQPQHF. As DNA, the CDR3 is TGTGCCAGCAGCGTTGGGGCTACGGATCAGCCCCAGCATTTT. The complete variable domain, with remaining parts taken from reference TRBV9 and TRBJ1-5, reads DSGVTQTPKHLITATGQRVTLRCSPRSGDLSVYWYQQSLDQGLQFLIQYYNGEERAKGNILERFSAQQFPDLHSELNLSSLELGDSALYFCASSVGATDQPQHFGDGTRLSIL.